This passage covers 3 T cell receptor beta chains from one sample sequenced in a study of human T cells and chemical hapten exposure. TCRdb re-analysed the RACE reads in MiXCR, keeping a single row per CDR3 protein. Here the sample spans 95,000 to 150,000 distinct CDR3 sequences, approximately 13% being singletons. The time point is: patch test 1, 2 weeks after DPC sensitization. The treatment: therapeutic diphenylcyclopropenone sensitization with weekly scalp DPC. Sequences were derived from whole blood, sampled in connection with sensitization to the hapten diphenylcyclopropenone (DPC). These receptors came from a man between 18 and 29 years old with alopecia areata. Some clones in this sample may be carry-over from other donors' samples.

The chain combines TRBV2 with TRBJ2-7, with TRBD1 matching 11 bases. With 7 bases clipped from V and 5 bases from J, the junction kept 4 bases outside the gene matches. This CDR3 has 13 amino acids. The germline gives CDR1 SNHLY, CDR2 FYNNEI. The CDR3 nucleotides read TGTGCCAGCACCGGACAGGGGGCTAACGAGCAGTACGTC. Its translation is CASTGQGANEQYV.

Only a few counts were recorded for this clonotype. This chain joins TRBV28 and TRBJ1-5, with 10 positions matching TRBD1. CDR3 length: 16 residues. Germline trimming cut 4 bases from V and 0 bases from J; bases unmatched to any gene: 3. Germline CDR1 is MDHEN and CDR2 is SYDVKM. CDR3 region: CASSWGQGISNQPQHF. The DNA of the CDR3 is TGTGCCAGCAGTTGGGGACAGGGGATTAGCAATCAGCCCCAGCATTTT.

This clonotype came up a few times. The chain uses TRBV18 and TRBJ1-1, with a tentative D call TRBD1 (5 bases). The length of the CDR3 is 16 residues. V shed 5 bases and J shed 4 bases, with 20 bases lying between them. Germline V CDR1 and CDR2: KGHSH, LQKENI. The CDR3 here is CASSVGLAGGGTEAFF. The CDR3 DNA is TGTGCCAGCTCAGTGGGCCTGGCTGGGGGTGGCACTGAAGCTTTCTTT.